These 4 T cell receptor beta chains came from one sample sequenced in a study of metastatic and nonmetastatic thyroid tumors. No patient had received any treatment before thyroid surgery. TCRdb re-analyzed the PCR reads through MiXCR. Of approximately 44,000 clones listed, 24% are singletons. The specimen was tumor tissue. The receptors originated from a female donor with papillary thyroid cancer or a benign thyroid nodule (not recorded which). Some clones in this sample may be carry-over from other donors' samples.

In its sample, this clone was seen many times. The chain employs TRBV5-6 and TRBJ1-3; 10 positions match TRBD1. Germline V gene lookup returns CDR1 SGHDT and CDR2 YYEEEE. This CDR3 is built from 17 residues. V gave up 2 bases and J gave up 4 bases; unmatched junction bases: 9. In DNA, the CDR3 is TGTGCCAGCAGCTTACCCGGGACAGGGGAGACGGGAAACACCATATATTTT. Its translation: CASSLPGTGETGNTIYF. Variable domain in full (rest from reference TRBV5-6 and TRBJ1-3): DAGVTQSPTHLIKTRGQQVTLRCSPKSGHDTVSWYQQALGQGPQFIFQYYEEEERQRGNFPDRFSGHQFPNYSSELNVNALLLGDSALYLCASSLPGTGETGNTIYFGEGSWLTVV.

This clone was seen more than once but under ten times. V usage is TRBV12-3 or TRBV12-4 and J usage is TRBJ1-2; D remains unclear. V was trimmed by 4 bases and J by 2 bases, leaving 11 bases between them. This CDR3 contains 14 residues. The CDR3 loop reads CASSSRAGNYGYTF. CDR3 bases: TGTGCCAGCAGTTCCCGGGCGGGAAACTATGGCTACACCTTC.

The table lists this clone with many counts. The CDR3 DNA reads TGTGCCAGCAGCTTACGGGAACAGCAGAGCACTGAAGCTTTCTTT. This encodes CASSLREQQSTEAFF. The chain joins TRBV7-8 to TRBJ1-1; no definite D call. This CDR3 contains 15 residues. Trimming took off 2 bases at V and 4 bases at J, with 14 bases between the two ends. Looked up from germline, CDR1 is SGHVS and CDR2 is FQNEAQ. The variable domain in full, completed from reference TRBV7-8 and TRBJ1-1, reads GAGVSQSPRYKVAKRGQDVALRCDPISGHVSLFWYQQALGQGPEFLTYFQNEAQLDKSGLPSDRFFAERPEGSVSTLKIQRTQQEDSAVYLCASSLREQQSTEAFFGQGTRLTVV.

The chain uses TRBV6-1 and TRBJ1-6; 9 bases are a match to TRBD1. The germline CDR1 and CDR2 sequences are MNHNS and SASEGT. This CDR3 spans 15 amino acids. V shed 5 bases, J shed 8 bases, and the junction held 7 bases outside the gene matches. Here the CDR3 reads CASSKRDRAHSPLHF. The DNA for the CDR3 is TGTGCCAGCAGTAAACGGGACAGGGCGCATTCACCCCTCCACTTT.